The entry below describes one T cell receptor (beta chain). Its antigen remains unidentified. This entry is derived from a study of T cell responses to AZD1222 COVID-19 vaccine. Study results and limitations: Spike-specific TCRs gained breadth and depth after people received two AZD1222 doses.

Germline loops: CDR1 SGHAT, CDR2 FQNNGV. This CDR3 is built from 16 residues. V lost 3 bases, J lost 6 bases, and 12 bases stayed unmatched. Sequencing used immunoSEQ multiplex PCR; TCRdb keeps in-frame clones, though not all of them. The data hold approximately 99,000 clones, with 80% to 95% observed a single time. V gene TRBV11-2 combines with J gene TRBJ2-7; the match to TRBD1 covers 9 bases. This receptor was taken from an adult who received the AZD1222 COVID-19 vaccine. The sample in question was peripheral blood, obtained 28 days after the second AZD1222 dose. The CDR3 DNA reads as TGTGCCAGCAGCTTCGGACAGGGGCGCCCCAGGGTCGAGCAGTACTTC. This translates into CASSFGQGRPRVEQYF.